A selection of T cell receptor beta chains follows, all from one sample in a study of blood T cell repertoires in COVID-19. Using immunoSEQ multiplex PCR, the repertoire was profiled, and TCRdb retains in-frame clones only, with some absent. The repertoire holds some 150,000 clones, with 70% to 85% as singletons. Source material: peripheral blood. Every receptor here comes from a woman of 80 years or more in a cohort sampled during active or convalescent COVID-19. Both conserved end residues are part of each CDR3. D genes are given only for firm matches. Part of the rows lack a size; the others show once, few, many or a class for expanded clones.

.	TRBV3-1/TRBV3-2	TRBJ1-2	13	TRBD1	TGTGCCAGCAGCCCTACAGGGGTCTATGGCTACACCTTC	CASSPTGVYGYTF
.	TRBV19	TRBJ2-1	14	TRBD2	TGTGCCAGTAGTATTTCGTGGGAGGGGAATGAGCAGTTCTTC	CASSISWEGNEQFF
.	TRBV12-3/TRBV12-4	TRBJ2-2	13	.	TGTGCCAGCAGTTTACAGGGAACCGGGGAGCTGTTTTTT	CASSLQGTGELFF
few	TRBV7-9	TRBJ1-2	16	TRBD1	TGTGCCAGCAGCGAACAGGGGGGATCGGCACACTATGGCTACACCTTC	CASSEQGGSAHYGYTF
.	TRBV12-3/TRBV12-4	TRBJ2-2	13	.	TGTGCCAGCAGAACCCGGGACACCGGGGAGCTGTTTTTT	CASRTRDTGELFF
.	TRBV10-3	TRBJ1-3	15	.	TGTGCCATCAGTGGGGGCACGGCCTCTGGAAACACCATATATTTT	CAISGGTASGNTIYF
.	TRBV4-1	TRBJ2-5	14	.	TGCGCCAGCAGCCAGGTTGGGCGTCAAGAGACCCAGTACTTC	CASSQVGRQETQYF
.	TRBV4-1	TRBJ2-2	15	TRBD1	TGCGCCAGCAGCTCTGAGGGGGCGCGTCCCGGGGAGCTGTTTTTT	CASSSEGARPGELFF
.	TRBV5-5	TRBJ1-4	15	.	TGTGCCAGCAGCTTGCAGGGTCCAACTAATGAAAAACTGTTTTTT	CASSLQGPTNEKLFF
.	TRBV18	TRBJ1-2	15	.	TGTGCCAGCTCCCCCATAAGACAGCCTGCGTATGGCTACACCTTC	CASSPIRQPAYGYTF
.	TRBV19	TRBJ1-6	14	TRBD1	TGTGCCAGTAGCCCGGGACAGGGGAACTCACCCCTCCACTTT	CASSPGQGNSPLHF
.	TRBV6-4	TRBJ2-2	13	.	TGTGCCAGCAGCCCGGAGCGGACCGGGGAGCTGTTTTTT	CASSPERTGELFF
.	TRBV28	TRBJ1-5	15	.	TGTGCCAGCCGGGCGGGGGGGGCCCTCAATCAGCCCCAGCATTTT	CASRAGGALNQPQHF
.	TRBV30	TRBJ2-2	15	TRBD1	TGTGCCTGGAGTGCGGACAGGGTGGGTTCCGGGGAGCTGTTTTTT	CAWSADRVGSGELFF
.	TRBV28	TRBJ1-4	14	.	TGTGCCAGCAGTGCAAGGACAATAGATGAAAAACTGTTTTTT	CASSARTIDEKLFF
once	TRBV28	TRBJ1-2	17	.	TGTGCCAGCAGCTTTTCTTCAACCGGGACACTTAACTATGGCTACACCTTC	CASSFSSTGTLNYGYTF
once	TRBV2	TRBJ2-1	15	TRBD1	TGTGCCAGCAGCTCCGACAGGGGGCCCTACAATGAGCAGTTCTTC	CASSSDRGPYNEQFF
.	TRBV6-2/TRBV6-3	TRBJ2-3	14	.	TGTGCCAGCAGTTATTATACTAGCACAGATACGCAGTATTTT	CASSYYTSTDTQYF
.	TRBV24-1	TRBJ2-1	11	.	TGTGCCACCCTTACCTACAATGAGCAGTTCTTC	CATLTYNEQFF
.	TRBV6-5	TRBJ1-1	16	TRBD1	TGTGCCAGCAGTTATTCAGGGGGACCCTGGGGGACTGAAGCTTTCTTT	CASSYSGGPWGTEAFF
.	TRBV2	TRBJ2-2	12	TRBD1	TGTGCCAGCAGCACAGGGGCCGGGGAGCTGTTTTTT	CASSTGAGELFF
.	TRBV12-5	TRBJ1-1	14	.	TGTGCTAGTCGCAGGGATCTTGATTGGACTGAAGCTTTCTTT	CASRRDLDWTEAFF
.	TRBV6-5	TRBJ2-1	16	TRBD1	TGTGCCAGCAGTTACTCTCGACAGGGGGCATACAATGAGCAGTTCTTC	CASSYSRQGAYNEQFF
.	TRBV18	TRBJ1-5	15	TRBD1	TGTGCCAGCTCGACCGGGACAGGGGCAAATCAGCCCCAGCATTTT	CASSTGTGANQPQHF
.	TRBV11-2	TRBJ2-1	16	TRBD2	TGTGCCAGCAGCTTAGTCTGGGGGGGGTCCTACAATGAGCAGTTCTTC	CASSLVWGGSYNEQFF
.	TRBV5-4	TRBJ2-5	14	.	TGTGCCAGCAGTACCTCAGGGTACCAAGAGACCCAGTACTTC	CASSTSGYQETQYF
.	TRBV14	TRBJ2-3	14	.	TGTGCCAGCAGCCACGGCGCCGGGAGAAGTACGCAGTATTTT	CASSHGAGRSTQYF
.	TRBV9	TRBJ2-5	14	TRBD2	TGTGCCAGCAGCGTTAGCGGGGGGGCTGAGACCCAGTACTTC	CASSVSGGAETQYF
.	TRBV7-2	TRBJ1-1	16	.	TGTGCCAGCAGCTTAGGGCCTCCGGGGGTGAGCACTGAAGCTTTCTTT	CASSLGPPGVSTEAFF
.	TRBV6-5	TRBJ2-1	16	.	TGTGCCAGCAGTTACGCGGGGTCAAAATCCTACAATGAGCAGTTCTTC	CASSYAGSKSYNEQFF
.	TRBV7-8	TRBJ2-5	13	.	TGTGCCAGCAGTCGCCAGGGTTTGGAGACCCAGTACTTC	CASSRQGLETQYF
few	TRBV18	TRBJ2-1	18	TRBD1	TGTGCCAGCTCACCACCGTATACAGGGGGGAGTCAGGACAATGAGCAGTTCTTC	CASSPPYTGGSQDNEQFF
.	TRBV6-1	TRBJ2-5	13	.	TGTGCCAGCAGTCGGGTTGAGGGAGAGACCCAGTACTTC	CASSRVEGETQYF
.	TRBV5-1	TRBJ2-3	12	.	TGCGCCAGCAGCTTATCAGCAGATACGCAGTATTTT	CASSLSADTQYF
.	TRBV27	TRBJ2-3	12	.	TGTGCCAGCAGTTTTTCAGGCAATACGCAGTATTTT	CASSFSGNTQYF
.	TRBV2	TRBJ2-3	13	TRBD2	TGTGCCAGCAGTGACGGGGGGACAGATACGCAGTATTTT	CASSDGGTDTQYF
.	TRBV19	TRBJ2-5	13	.	TGTGCCACCCAAGTCACAGGTGAAGAGACCCAGTACTTC	CATQVTGEETQYF
.	TRBV6-5	TRBJ2-2	14	TRBD2	TGTGCCAGCAGGGCGGGGAGGGTGACCGGGGAGCTGTTTTTT	CASRAGRVTGELFF
few	TRBV5-4	TRBJ1-2	13	TRBD1	TGTGCCAGCAGCACGGACAGGGACTATGGCTACACCTTC	CASSTDRDYGYTF
once	TRBV6-1	TRBJ2-1	14	.	TGTGCCAGCAGCGAAACCGGGACATACAATGAGCAGTTCTTC	CASSETGTYNEQFF
.	TRBV5-8	TRBJ2-3	17	.	TGTGCCAGCAGCTCGAACCGAGGTACCCCGAGCACAGATACGCAGTATTTT	CASSSNRGTPSTDTQYF
.	TRBV9	TRBJ2-6	19	.	TGTGCCAGCAGCCCCTCTTCGAGCACGCACTACTCTGGGGCCAACGTCCTGACTTTC	CASSPSSSTHYSGANVLTF
.	TRBV6-5	TRBJ1-4	14	.	TGTGCCAGCAGTAGACTACAGCATAATGAAAAACTGTTTTTT	CASSRLQHNEKLFF
.	TRBV6-6	TRBJ1-5	14	.	TGTGCCAGCAGTAATCCAGGGTTCAATCAGCCCCAGCATTTT	CASSNPGFNQPQHF
once	TRBV28	TRBJ1-6	16	.	TGTGCCAGCAGTTTATTGCGGGGGTTCAATAATTCACCCCTCCACTTT	CASSLLRGFNNSPLHF